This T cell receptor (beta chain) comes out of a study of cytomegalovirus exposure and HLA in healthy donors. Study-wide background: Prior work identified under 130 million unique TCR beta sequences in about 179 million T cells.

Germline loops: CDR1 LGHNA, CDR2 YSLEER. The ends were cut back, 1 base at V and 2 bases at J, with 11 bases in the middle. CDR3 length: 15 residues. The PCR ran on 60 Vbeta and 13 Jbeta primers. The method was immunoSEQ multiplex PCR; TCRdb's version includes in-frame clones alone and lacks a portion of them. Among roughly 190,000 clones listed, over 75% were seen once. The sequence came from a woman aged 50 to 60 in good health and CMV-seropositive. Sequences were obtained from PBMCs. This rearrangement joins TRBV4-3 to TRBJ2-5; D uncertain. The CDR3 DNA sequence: TGCGCCAGCAGCCAAGTTTATTACAGACAAGAGACCCAGTACTTC. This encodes CASSQVYYRQETQYF.